The source of this T cell receptor beta chain is a study of blood T cell repertoires in COVID-19. Study-wide background: Researchers got acute and convalescent COVID-19 samples from the United States, Italy and Spain. Sources were T cells, B-cell-depleted T cells, or PBMCs; the material itself was cDNA or gDNA.

Original data processing: Estimated nucleated cell counts came from reference gene primer amplification. Profiled with immunoSEQ multiplex PCR; TCRdb holds only in-frame clones, not every one. The V and J calls and clone size were taken over from that table, and D and trimming were inferred from the DNA. The sample shows about 220,000 clones, 84% of them seen only once. V gave up 0 bases and J gave up 6 bases, with 9 bases separating them. CDR1 is SGDLS and CDR2 is YYNGEE in the germline V gene. This CDR3 has 13 residues. This clone has only a few counts. The sample comprised peripheral blood. The V and J genes are TRBV9 and TRBJ1-2; no reliable D call. This TCR came from a man aged 25 to 45 with active or convalescent COVID-19. Here the CDR3 DNA reads TGTGCCAGCAGCGTAGGAGCCACGGATGGCTACACCTTC. This gives the protein CASSVGATDGYTF.